This T cell receptor (beta chain) was identified during a study of response to subunit inactivated influenza vaccine listed by TCRdb under 2018. Broadly, across the study: The study used deep quantitative T cell receptor repertoire profiling to track responses to a trivalent subunit inactivated influenza vaccine. Study-wide conclusions, independent of this receptor: It was suggested by the authors that each seasonal influenza vaccination may recruit only a limited number of new T cells.

The library was prepared using RT-PCR. Sequenced on an Illumina HiSeq 2500. TCRdb trimmed the raw reads at Q25, called clones with MiXCR and kept productive beta chains. Entries that share a CDR3 protein sequence are merged under the most common genes and DNA. The sample table holds more than 400,000 distinct CDR3 sequences, of which 6.5% to 8% were seen once. The ten largest clones take up roughly 13% of the sample. Concerning this clonotype itself: The target of this receptor is not known. No much larger clone exists at a distance of one base, and base qualities are not known.

For CDR1 and CDR2, the germline V gene lists SQVTM and ANQGSEA. The junction shows trimming of 6 bases on V and 4 bases on J, and the gene matches do not reach 6 bases of it. The CDR3 holds 13 amino acids from the cysteine to the phenylalanine. The DNA shown is the 39-base CDR3, in frame from base 1. The sequence derives from a man in his fifties or sixties who received an inactivated influenza vaccine. Donor details come from another sample of the same person, matched by shared clones. The starting material was PBMCs from blood, obtained less than 30 months after vaccination. The sequence links TRBV29-1 to TRBJ1-5, and 7 junctional nucleotides match TRBD1. The CDR3 is CSVGQDLNQPQHF. The nucleotide sequence reads TGCAGCGTAGGACAGGACTTAAATCAGCCCCAGCATTTT.